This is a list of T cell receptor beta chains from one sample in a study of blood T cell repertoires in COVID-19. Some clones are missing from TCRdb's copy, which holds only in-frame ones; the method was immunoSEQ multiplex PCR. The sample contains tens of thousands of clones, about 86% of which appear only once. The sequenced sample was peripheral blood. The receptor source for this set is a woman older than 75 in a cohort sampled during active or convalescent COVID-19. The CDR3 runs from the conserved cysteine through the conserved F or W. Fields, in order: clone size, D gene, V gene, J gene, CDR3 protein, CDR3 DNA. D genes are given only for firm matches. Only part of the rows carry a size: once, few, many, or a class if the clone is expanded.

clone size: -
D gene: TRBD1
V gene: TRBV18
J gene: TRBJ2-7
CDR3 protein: CASSPDRFREQYF
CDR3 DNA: TGTGCCAGCTCACCGGACAGGTTTCGGGAGCAGTACTTC

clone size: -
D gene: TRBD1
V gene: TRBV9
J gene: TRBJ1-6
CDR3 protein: CASSVDSGQRNSPLHF
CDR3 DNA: TGTGCCAGCAGCGTAGACTCGGGACAGAGAAATTCACCCCTCCACTTT

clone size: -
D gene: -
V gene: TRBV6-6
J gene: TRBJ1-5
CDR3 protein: CASSLDSLNQPQHF
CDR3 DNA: TGTGCCAGCAGTTTGGACAGTTTGAATCAGCCCCAGCATTTT

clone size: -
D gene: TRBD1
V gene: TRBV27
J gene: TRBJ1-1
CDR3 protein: CASSLQGQGSNTEAFF
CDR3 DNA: TGTGCCAGCAGTTTACAAGGACAGGGGTCGAACACTGAAGCTTTCTTT

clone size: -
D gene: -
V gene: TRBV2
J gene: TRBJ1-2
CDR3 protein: CASSDQGRNYGYTF
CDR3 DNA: TGTGCCAGCAGTGATCAGGGGCGAAACTATGGCTACACCTTC

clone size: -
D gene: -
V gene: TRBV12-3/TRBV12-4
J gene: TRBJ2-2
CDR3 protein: CASTLIRGGELFF
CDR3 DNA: TGTGCCAGCACCCTCATCAGGGGTGGGGAGCTGTTTTTT

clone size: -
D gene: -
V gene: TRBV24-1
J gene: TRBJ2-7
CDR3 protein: CATSGEGGMSYEQYF
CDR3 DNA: TGTGCCACCAGTGGTGAGGGAGGTATGTCCTACGAGCAGTACTTC

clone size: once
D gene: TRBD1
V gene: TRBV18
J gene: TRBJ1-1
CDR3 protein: CASSPGQGLTEAFF
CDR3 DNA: TGTGCCAGCTCACCCGGACAGGGTTTGACTGAAGCTTTCTTT

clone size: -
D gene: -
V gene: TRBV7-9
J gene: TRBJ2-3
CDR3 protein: CATPEEVSWSTDTQYF
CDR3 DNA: TGTGCCACCCCGGAGGAAGTGTCCTGGAGCACAGATACGCAGTATTTT

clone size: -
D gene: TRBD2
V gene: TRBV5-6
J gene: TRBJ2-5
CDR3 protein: CASSSSSGRAGETQYF
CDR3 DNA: TGTGCCAGCAGCTCCTCTAGCGGGAGGGCCGGAGAGACCCAGTACTTC

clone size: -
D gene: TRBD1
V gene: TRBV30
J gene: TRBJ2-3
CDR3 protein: CAWVPGTGSVGTDTQYF
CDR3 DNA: TGTGCCTGGGTTCCCGGGACAGGGTCGGTTGGCACAGATACGCAGTATTTT

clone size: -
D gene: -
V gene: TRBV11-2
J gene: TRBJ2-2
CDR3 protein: CASSLGIRGQLFF
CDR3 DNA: TGTGCCAGCAGCCTAGGAATTCGTGGGCAGCTGTTTTTT

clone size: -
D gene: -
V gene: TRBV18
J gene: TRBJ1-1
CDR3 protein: CASSPSQGTMNTEAFF
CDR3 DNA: TGTGCCAGCTCACCCAGCCAGGGGACAATGAACACTGAAGCTTTCTTT

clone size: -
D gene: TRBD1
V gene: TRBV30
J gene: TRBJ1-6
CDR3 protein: CAWTQGPNSPLHF
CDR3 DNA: TGTGCCTGGACACAGGGGCCAAATTCACCCCTCCACTTT

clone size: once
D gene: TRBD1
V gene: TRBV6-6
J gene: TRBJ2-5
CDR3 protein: CASRGQGAGETQYF
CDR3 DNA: TGTGCCAGCAGGGGCCAGGGGGCGGGAGAGACCCAGTACTTC

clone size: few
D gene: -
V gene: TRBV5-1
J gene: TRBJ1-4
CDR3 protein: CASSPTGSTNEKLFF
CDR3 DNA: TGCGCCAGCAGCCCTACAGGGTCAACTAATGAAAAACTGTTTTTT

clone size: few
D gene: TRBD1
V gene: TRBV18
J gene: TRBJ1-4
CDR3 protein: CASSRSGTGEKLFF
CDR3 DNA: TGTGCCAGCTCACGGTCCGGGACAGGTGAAAAACTGTTTTTT

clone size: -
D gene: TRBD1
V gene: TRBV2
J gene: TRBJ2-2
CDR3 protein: CASSGQASNTGELFF
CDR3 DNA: TGTGCCAGCTCGGGACAGGCCTCGAACACCGGGGAGCTGTTTTTT

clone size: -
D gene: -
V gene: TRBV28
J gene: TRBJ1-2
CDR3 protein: CASISGVPYGYTF
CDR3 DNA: TGTGCCAGCATTTCAGGGGTCCCCTATGGCTACACCTTC

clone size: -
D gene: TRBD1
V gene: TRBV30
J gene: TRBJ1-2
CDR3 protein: CAWNLGQGRGYTF
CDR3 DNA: TGTGCCTGGAACCTGGGACAGGGGAGAGGCTACACCTTC

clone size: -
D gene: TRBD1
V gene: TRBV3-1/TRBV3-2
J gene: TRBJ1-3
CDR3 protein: CASSLSSTGAGNTIYF
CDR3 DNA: TGTGCCAGCAGCCTCTCATCGACAGGGGCCGGAAACACCATATATTTT

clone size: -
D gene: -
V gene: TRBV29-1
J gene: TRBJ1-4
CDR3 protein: CSVDPGHSEKLFF
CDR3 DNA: TGCAGCGTTGACCCAGGGCACAGTGAAAAACTGTTTTTT

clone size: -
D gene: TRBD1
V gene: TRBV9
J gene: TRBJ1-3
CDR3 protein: CASSGQGRNTIYF
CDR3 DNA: TGTGCCAGCAGCGGACAGGGACGGAACACCATATATTTT

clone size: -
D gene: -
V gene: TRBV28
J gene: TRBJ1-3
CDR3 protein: CASSNNRVFSGNTIYF
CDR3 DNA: TGTGCCAGCAGCAACAACAGGGTTTTCTCTGGAAACACCATATATTTT

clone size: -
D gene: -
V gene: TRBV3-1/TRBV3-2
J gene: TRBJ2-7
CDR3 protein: CASSQVGGYEQYF
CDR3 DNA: TGTGCCAGCAGCCAAGTTGGAGGGTACGAGCAGTACTTC

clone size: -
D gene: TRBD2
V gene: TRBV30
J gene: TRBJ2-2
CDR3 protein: CAWRPPTSGRNTGELFF
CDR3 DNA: TGTGCCTGGAGGCCCCCCACTAGCGGGAGGAACACCGGGGAGCTGTTTTTT

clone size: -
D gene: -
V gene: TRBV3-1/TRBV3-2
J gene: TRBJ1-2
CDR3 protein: CASSQDPQAYGYTF
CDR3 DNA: TGTGCCAGCAGCCAAGATCCACAGGCCTATGGCTACACCTTC

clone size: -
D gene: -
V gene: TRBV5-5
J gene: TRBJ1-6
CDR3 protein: CASSSLASSYNSPLHF
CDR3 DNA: TGTGCCAGCAGCTCCTTGGCTAGCTCCTATAATTCACCCCTCCACTTT

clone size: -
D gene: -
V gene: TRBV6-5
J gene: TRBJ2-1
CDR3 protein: CASRGGSYNEQFF
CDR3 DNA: TGTGCCAGCAGGGGGGGATCCTACAATGAGCAGTTCTTC

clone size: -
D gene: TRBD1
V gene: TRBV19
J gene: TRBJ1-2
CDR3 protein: CASSSRTGLGYTF
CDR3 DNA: TGTGCCAGTAGTTCCAGGACAGGGCTGGGCTACACCTTC

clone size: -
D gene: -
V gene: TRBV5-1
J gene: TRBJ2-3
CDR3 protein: CASSLSAGGSTDTQYF
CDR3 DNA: TGCGCCAGCAGCTTGTCGGCCGGCGGAAGCACAGATACGCAGTATTTT

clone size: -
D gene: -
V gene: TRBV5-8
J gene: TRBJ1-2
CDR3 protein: CASSLRTAF
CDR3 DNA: TGTGCCAGCAGCCTACGGACAGCCTTC

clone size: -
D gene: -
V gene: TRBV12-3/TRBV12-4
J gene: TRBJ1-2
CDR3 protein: CASSFGGDYGYTF
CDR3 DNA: TGTGCCAGCAGTTTTGGGGGGGACTATGGCTACACCTTC

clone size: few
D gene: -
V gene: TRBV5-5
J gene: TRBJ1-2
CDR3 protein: CASSRDMYGGYTF
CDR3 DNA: TGTGCCAGCAGTCGTGACATGTATGGTGGCTACACCTTC

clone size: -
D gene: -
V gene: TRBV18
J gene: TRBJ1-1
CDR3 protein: CASSPVNTMNTEAFF
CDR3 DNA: TGTGCCAGCTCACCAGTTAACACCATGAACACTGAAGCTTTCTTT

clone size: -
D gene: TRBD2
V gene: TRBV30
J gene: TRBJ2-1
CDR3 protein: CAWSVRAGDYNEQFF
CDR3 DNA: TGTGCCTGGAGTGTGAGAGCGGGAGACTACAATGAGCAGTTCTTC

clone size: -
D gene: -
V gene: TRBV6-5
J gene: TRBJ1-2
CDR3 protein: CASSLNSNYGYTF
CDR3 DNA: TGTGCCAGCAGTTTAAATTCCAACTATGGCTACACCTTC

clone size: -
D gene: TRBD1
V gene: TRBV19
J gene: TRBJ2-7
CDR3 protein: CASSRDRGTYEQYF
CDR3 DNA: TGTGCCAGTAGTAGAGACAGGGGTACCTACGAGCAGTACTTC

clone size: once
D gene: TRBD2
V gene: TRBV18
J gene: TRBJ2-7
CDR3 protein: CASSPPGGQYEQYF
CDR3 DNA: TGTGCCAGCTCACCACCGGGAGGGCAATACGAGCAGTACTTC

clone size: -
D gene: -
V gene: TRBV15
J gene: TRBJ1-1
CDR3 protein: CATSRDGAKNTEAFF
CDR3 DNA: TGTGCCACCAGCAGAGATGGGGCCAAGAACACTGAAGCTTTCTTT

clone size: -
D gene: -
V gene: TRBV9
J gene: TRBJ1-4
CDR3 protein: CASSPRAPREKLFF
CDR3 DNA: TGTGCCAGCAGCCCCCGCGCCCCCCGAGAAAAACTGTTTTTT

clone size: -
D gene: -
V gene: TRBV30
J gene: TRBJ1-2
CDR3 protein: CAWRPSPTGRNYGYTF
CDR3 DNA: TGTGCCTGGAGGCCTTCCCCCACCGGTAGAAACTATGGCTACACCTTC

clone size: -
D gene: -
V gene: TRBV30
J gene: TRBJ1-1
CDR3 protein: CAWGPLRGGNTEAFF
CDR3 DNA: TGTGCCTGGGGCCCCCTTCGGGGGGGAAACACTGAAGCTTTCTTT

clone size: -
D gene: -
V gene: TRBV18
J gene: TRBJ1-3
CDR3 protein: CASSPQSVSGNTIYF
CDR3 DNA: TGTGCCAGCTCACCACAGAGTGTCTCTGGAAACACCATATATTTT

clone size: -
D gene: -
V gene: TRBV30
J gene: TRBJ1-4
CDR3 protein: CASDKGPGEKLFF
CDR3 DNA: TGTGCCTCCGACAAGGGGCCAGGAGAAAAACTGTTTTTT

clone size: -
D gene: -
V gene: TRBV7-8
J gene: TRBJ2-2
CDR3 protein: CASSSGRGGNTGELFF
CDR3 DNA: TGTGCCAGCAGCTCGGGGCGGGGCGGCAACACCGGGGAGCTGTTTTTT

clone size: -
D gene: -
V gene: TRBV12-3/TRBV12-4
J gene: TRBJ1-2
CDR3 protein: CASSPSGYHGYTF
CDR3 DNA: TGTGCCAGCAGCCCGTCAGGGTATCATGGCTACACCTTC

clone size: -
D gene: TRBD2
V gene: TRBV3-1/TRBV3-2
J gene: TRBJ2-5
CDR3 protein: CASSQDSGSPGAQYF
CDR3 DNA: TGTGCCAGCAGCCAAGACAGCGGGAGCCCGGGGGCCCAGTACTTC

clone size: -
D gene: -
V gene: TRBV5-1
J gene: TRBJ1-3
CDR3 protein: CASSDRPPAGGNTIYF
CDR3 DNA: TGCGCCAGCAGTGACCGACCTCCGGCAGGTGGAAACACCATATATTTT

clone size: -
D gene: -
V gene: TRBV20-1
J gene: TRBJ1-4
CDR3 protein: CSAAESEKLFF
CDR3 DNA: TGCAGTGCCGCGGAGAGTGAAAAACTGTTTTTT

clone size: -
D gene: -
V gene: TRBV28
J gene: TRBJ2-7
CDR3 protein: CASLGQREYEQYF
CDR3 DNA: TGTGCCAGCCTCGGACAGCGGGAATACGAGCAGTACTTC

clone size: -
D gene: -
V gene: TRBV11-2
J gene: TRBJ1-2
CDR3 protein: CASSLVPVTNYGYTF
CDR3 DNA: TGTGCCAGCAGCTTAGTACCGGTAACTAACTATGGCTACACCTTC

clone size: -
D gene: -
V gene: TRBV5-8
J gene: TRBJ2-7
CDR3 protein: CASSLGTKTYEQYF
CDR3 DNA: TGTGCCAGCAGCTTGGGAACTAAGACCTACGAGCAGTACTTC

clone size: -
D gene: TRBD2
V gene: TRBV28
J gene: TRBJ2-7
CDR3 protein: CASNPSGRFGYGNDEQYF
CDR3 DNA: TGTGCCAGCAACCCTAGCGGGAGATTTGGTTACGGAAATGACGAGCAGTACTTC

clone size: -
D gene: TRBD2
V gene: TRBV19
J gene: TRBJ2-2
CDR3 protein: CASSSRLAGVGGELFF
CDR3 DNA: TGTGCCAGTAGTTCCCGGCTAGCGGGAGTAGGCGGGGAGCTGTTTTTT

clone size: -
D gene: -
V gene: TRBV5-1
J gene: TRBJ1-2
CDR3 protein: CASSLGGSGGYTF
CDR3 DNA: TGCGCCAGCAGCTTGGGAGGATCTGGTGGCTACACCTTC

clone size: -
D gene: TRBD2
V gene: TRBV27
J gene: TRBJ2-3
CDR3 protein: CASSSTPASSGRAYTQYF
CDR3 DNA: TGTGCCAGCAGTTCTACCCCAGCATCTAGCGGGAGGGCTTATACGCAGTATTTT

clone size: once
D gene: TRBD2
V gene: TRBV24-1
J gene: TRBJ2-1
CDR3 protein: CATSDLAGGYNEQFF
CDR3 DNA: TGTGCCACCAGTGATCTAGCGGGAGGATACAATGAGCAGTTCTTC